A selection of T cell receptor beta chains follows, all from one sample in a study of blood T cells in healthy people across ages. TCRdb re-derived calls from the 5' RACE reads in MiXCR, one entry per CDR3 protein. The profile shows under 1,100,000 distinct CDR3 sequences, almost 25% of them singletons. The sample was also reused in another study, on T cells of mothers and their children.

Sequencing input: blood. The receptors originated from a girl aged 2 to 9 in good health. The CDR3 runs from the conserved cysteine through the conserved F or W. A D gene is named only where the DNA matches it firmly. Rows give clone size only sometimes, using once, few, many, or a class for an expanded clone.

J gene | clone size | V gene | D gene | CDR3 DNA | CDR3 protein
TRBJ2-7 | few | TRBV29-1 | - | TGCAGCGTTGAGTCACAGACCTACGAGCAGTACTTC | CSVESQTYEQYF
TRBJ2-1 | - | TRBV12-3/TRBV12-4 | TRBD2 | TGTGCCAGCACCTTAAATGGACTAGCGGGAGAGCAGTTCTTC | CASTLNGLAGEQFF
TRBJ2-1 | few | TRBV18 | - | TGTGCCAGCTCACCACGGCAGGGTATGCATGAGCAGTTCTTC | CASSPRQGMHEQFF
TRBJ1-4 | - | TRBV7-8 | - | TGTGCCAGCAGCTCGCGACAAGGCTCGGCCGCCACAACTAATGAAAAACTGTTTTTT | CASSSRQGSAATTNEKLFF
TRBJ2-7 | few | TRBV5-1 | - | TGCGCCAGCAGCCCCAGGATAGCCTACGAGCAGTACTTC | CASSPRIAYEQYF
TRBJ2-1 | many | TRBV9 | - | TGTGCCAGCAGCGTTGGTTTTTCCAATGAGCAGTTCTTC | CASSVGFSNEQFF
TRBJ1-5 | - | TRBV6-2/TRBV6-3 | - | TGTGCCAGCAGTTACGATCGAGGGGTTCAGCCCCAGCATTTT | CASSYDRGVQPQHF
TRBJ2-7 | - | TRBV7-2 | TRBD1 | TGTGCCAGCAGTGACAGGGGAATCGCGTACGAGCAGTACTTC | CASSDRGIAYEQYF
TRBJ2-7 | many | TRBV9 | TRBD1 | TGTGCCAGCAGCGGACAGGGGGCGGACGAGCAGTACTTC | CASSGQGADEQYF
TRBJ1-1 | - | TRBV12-3/TRBV12-4 | - | TGTGCCAGCAGTTTACCCATGGGGACGGACACTGAAGCTTTCTTT | CASSLPMGTDTEAFF
TRBJ2-5 | few | TRBV5-1 | - | TGCGCCAGCCGAGGGACCCTCTTGAGCTACGGGCAGTACTTC | CASRGTLLSYGQYF
TRBJ1-3 | few | TRBV28 | - | TGTGCCAGCAGTTCACCCCCTTTAGACTCTGGAAACACCATATATTTT | CASSSPPLDSGNTIYF
TRBJ2-1 | - | TRBV20-1 | - | TGCAGTGCTAGCCGGGACGGAGCTTCCTACAATGAGCAGTTCTTC | CSASRDGASYNEQFF
TRBJ1-5 | - | TRBV28 | - | TGTGCCAGCAGTTCACAGCCTTATAGCAATCAGCCCCAGCATTTT | CASSSQPYSNQPQHF
TRBJ2-7 | few | TRBV6-5 | - | TGTGCCAGCAGTCCAGGGTATAGGGGCTCCGAGCAGTACTTC | CASSPGYRGSEQYF
TRBJ2-3 | - | TRBV10-2 | - | TGCGCCAGCAATTCTGGGGGGGCCATCAATTTAGCAGATACGCAGTATTTT | CASNSGGAINLADTQYF
TRBJ2-1 | few | TRBV29-1 | - | TGCAGCGTTGCGACCTACAATGAGCAGTTCTTC | CSVATYNEQFF
TRBJ2-1 | - | TRBV12-5 | TRBD1 | TGTGCTAGTGGTTTGGAGGGGGCCCGCTATGAGCAGTTCTTC | CASGLEGARYEQFF
TRBJ2-7 | - | TRBV24-1 | - | TGTGCCACCAGTGATCCCTCCTCCTACGAGCAGTACTTC | CATSDPSSYEQYF
TRBJ1-2 | many | TRBV29-1 | TRBD1 | TGCAGCGTAAACGCAGGGGGTCGCCTGGGCTACACCTTC | CSVNAGGRLGYTF
TRBJ2-1 | - | TRBV20-1 | - | TGCAGTGCTATGGGGGCGACAAGCCGAACGGATGAGCAGTTCTTC | CSAMGATSRTDEQFF
TRBJ1-2 | few | TRBV7-9 | - | TGTGCCAGCAGCTCCGGCCTCGGTGGCCCGCTTTATGGCTACACCTTC | CASSSGLGGPLYGYTF
TRBJ2-1 | few | TRBV7-6 | - | TGTGCCGGCAGCTTATACGATAATGAGCAGTTCTTC | CAGSLYDNEQFF
TRBJ1-6 | few | TRBV28 | - | TGTGCCAGCAGTTTGATCGGACAAGGCTCCTATAATTCACCCCTCCACTTT | CASSLIGQGSYNSPLHF
TRBJ1-2 | few | TRBV9 | - | TGTGCCAGCAGCGTAGCTACGGGGGGACGTGGCTACACCTTC | CASSVATGGRGYTF
TRBJ2-2 | - | TRBV6-5 | - | TGTGCCAACACTCTATCCGGAGCCACCGGGGAGCTGTTTTTT | CANTLSGATGELFF
TRBJ2-3 | - | TRBV4-3 | TRBD1 | TGCGCCAGCAGCCCAACAGGGGACGGGACAGATACGCAGTATTTT | CASSPTGDGTDTQYF
TRBJ2-7 | - | TRBV10-3 | TRBD2 | TGTGCCATCAGCGGGGGGGAGTACGAGCAGTACTTC | CAISGGEYEQYF
TRBJ1-1 | - | TRBV2 | - | TGTGCCAGCGACACGGGCCTTGACGGAGCTTTCTTT | CASDTGLDGAFF
TRBJ2-3 | few | TRBV7-2 | - | TGTGCCAGCAGCTTAGTGGCACAAACAGATACGCAGTATTTT | CASSLVAQTDTQYF